The rows below give T cell receptor beta chains drawn from one sample of a study of blood T cell repertoires in COVID-19. TCRdb's copy holds only in-frame clones and misses some; the assay was immunoSEQ multiplex PCR. Of about 220,000 clones detected, 80% to 90% appear once; the ten largest clones hold about 3.5%. The sequencing input was PBMCs or T cells enriched from blood (not recorded which). Receptor source: a woman aged 18-29 years in a cohort exposed to, infected with or recovered from COVID-19 (not recorded which). Both conserved end residues are part of each CDR3. The D gene is left open where the match is weak.

CDR3aa: CASSMGASSYNEQFF
CDR3nt: TGTGCCAGTAGTATGGGAGCGAGCTCCTACAATGAGCAGTTCTTC
v_gene: TRBV19
d_gene: NA
j_gene: TRBJ2-1
len: 15

CDR3aa: CASRREINTEAFF
CDR3nt: TGTGCCAGCAGACGGGAGATCAACACTGAAGCTTTCTTT
v_gene: TRBV28
d_gene: NA
j_gene: TRBJ1-1
len: 13

CDR3aa: CASRRTSGGDTQYF
CDR3nt: TGTGCCAGCAGGCGGACTAGCGGGGGCGATACGCAGTATTTT
v_gene: TRBV5-5
d_gene: TRBD2
j_gene: TRBJ2-3
len: 14

CDR3aa: CASSSATGGMNEQYF
CDR3nt: TGTGCCAGCAGTTCAGCGACAGGGGGCATGAACGAGCAGTACTTC
v_gene: TRBV27
d_gene: TRBD1
j_gene: TRBJ2-7
len: 15

CDR3aa: CASSESGTARPQHF
CDR3nt: TGCGCCAGCAGTGAGTCGGGGACAGCTCGGCCCCAGCATTTT
v_gene: TRBV10-1
d_gene: TRBD1
j_gene: TRBJ1-5
len: 14

CDR3aa: CASSPWDTFGPYEQYF
CDR3nt: TGTGCCAGCAGCCCCTGGGACACTTTTGGCCCCTACGAGCAGTACTTC
v_gene: TRBV9
d_gene: NA
j_gene: TRBJ2-7
len: 16

CDR3aa: CASLTESSYNEQFF
CDR3nt: TGTGCCAGCCTTACAGAGAGCTCCTACAATGAGCAGTTCTTC
v_gene: TRBV28
d_gene: NA
j_gene: TRBJ2-1
len: 14

CDR3aa: CASSLFSGNEQFF
CDR3nt: TGTGCCAGCAGTTTATTTAGCGGCAATGAGCAGTTCTTC
v_gene: TRBV12-3/TRBV12-4
d_gene: NA
j_gene: TRBJ2-1
len: 13

CDR3aa: CASSASVRGGYTF
CDR3nt: TGTGCCAGCAGCGCTTCAGTGCGGGGTGGCTACACCTTC
v_gene: TRBV7-9
d_gene: NA
j_gene: TRBJ1-2
len: 13

CDR3aa: CASSSVTGNTIYF
CDR3nt: TGTGCCAGTAGTTCCGTAACTGGAAACACCATATATTTT
v_gene: TRBV19
d_gene: NA
j_gene: TRBJ1-3
len: 13

CDR3aa: CASSLRATNEKLFF
CDR3nt: TGCGCCAGCAGCTTGCGTGCAACTAATGAAAAACTGTTTTTT
v_gene: TRBV5-1
d_gene: NA
j_gene: TRBJ1-4
len: 14

CDR3aa: CASSAGSLGYNYGYTF
CDR3nt: TGTGCCAGCAGCGCCGGGAGTCTTGGTTATAACTATGGCTACACCTTC
v_gene: TRBV7-6
d_gene: NA
j_gene: TRBJ1-2
len: 16

CDR3aa: CSVDSALSGYGYTF
CDR3nt: TGCAGCGTGGACTCAGCATTATCTGGGTATGGCTACACCTTC
v_gene: TRBV29-1
d_gene: NA
j_gene: TRBJ1-2
len: 14

CDR3aa: CASTSGGLGEQFF
CDR3nt: TGTGCCAGCACCTCGGGGGGGCTTGGTGAGCAGTTCTTC
v_gene: TRBV5-4
d_gene: TRBD2
j_gene: TRBJ2-1
len: 13